This is a list of T cell receptor beta chains from one sample in a study of blood T cell repertoires in COVID-19. This table comes from immunoSEQ multiplex PCR, and its TCRdb copy is limited to in-frame clones, with some not included. This table holds fewer than 150,000 clones, about nine tenths found once. Sequences were obtained from peripheral blood. The receptors stem from a man aged 50 to 59 with active or convalescent COVID-19. Both conserved end residues are part of each CDR3. The order of the fields is clone size, J gene, D gene, V gene, CDR3 protein, CDR3 DNA. A D gene is named only where the DNA matches it firmly. For some rows the clone size is stated as once, few or many, or as a class when expanded; others skip it.

>NA|TRBJ2-7|TRBD1|TRBV19
CASSGDRGYYEQYF
TGTGCCAGTAGTGGAGACAGGGGATATTACGAGCAGTACTTC
>once|TRBJ2-7|NA|TRBV27
CASSLRIYPGQSYEQYF
TGTGCCAGCAGTTTACGAATATACCCAGGACAGTCCTACGAGCAGTACTTC
>NA|TRBJ2-5|TRBD2|TRBV7-2
CASSPRLAGGRETQYF
TGTGCCAGCAGCCCCCGACTAGCGGGAGGGCGGGAGACCCAGTACTTC
>NA|TRBJ2-7|TRBD2|TRBV3-1/TRBV3-2
CASSTTSGRAQQYF
TGTGCCAGCAGCACGACTAGCGGGAGGGCCCAGCAGTACTTC
>once|TRBJ2-1|NA|TRBV24-1
CATSGRPRVNEQFF
TGTGCCACCAGTGGACGCCCGAGGGTCAATGAGCAGTTCTTC
>few|TRBJ2-2|TRBD1|TRBV6-6
CASILGQDYTGELFF
TGTGCCAGCATACTAGGACAGGACTACACCGGGGAGCTGTTTTTT
>NA|TRBJ1-5|NA|TRBV9
CASSPRPGNQPQHF
TGTGCCAGCAGCCCCCGACCAGGAAATCAGCCCCAGCATTTT
>NA|TRBJ2-1|NA|TRBV19
CASSIATGAPQAEQFF
TGTGCCAGTAGTATTGCAACGGGAGCCCCGCAAGCTGAGCAGTTCTTC
>once|TRBJ1-1|NA|TRBV5-1
CASSLAGANTEAFF
TGCGCCAGCAGCCTTGCGGGGGCGAACACTGAAGCTTTCTTT
>NA|TRBJ2-7|TRBD2|TRBV5-1
CASSSLLTSGRGSYEQYF
TGCGCCAGCAGCTCGCTATTGACTAGCGGGAGAGGCTCCTACGAGCAGTACTTC
>few|TRBJ2-1|NA|TRBV19
CASSSGTTSYNEQFF
TGTGCCAGTAGTTCCGGGACAACGAGCTACAATGAGCAGTTCTTC
>NA|TRBJ1-2|NA|TRBV3-1/TRBV3-2
CASSQAEGAGYTF
TGTGCCAGCAGCCAAGCGGAAGGGGCGGGCTACACCTTC
>many|TRBJ2-3|NA|TRBV5-4
CASSFGGVSTDTQYF
TGTGCCAGCAGCTTCGGCGGAGTTAGCACAGATACGCAGTATTTT
>NA|TRBJ1-2|TRBD1|TRBV28
CASSPTLMGQGVYGYTF
TGTGCCAGCAGCCCCACTTTGATGGGACAGGGGGTCTATGGCTACACCTTC
>NA|TRBJ1-1|TRBD1|TRBV4-2
CASSADRDTEAFF
TGTGCCAGCAGCGCCGACAGGGACACTGAAGCTTTCTTT
>NA|TRBJ1-1|NA|TRBV29-1
CSVERQANTEAFF
TGCAGCGTTGAAAGACAGGCGAACACTGAAGCTTTCTTT
>NA|TRBJ1-4|TRBD1|TRBV18
CASSPRTGGEKLFF
TGTGCCAGCTCACCACGGACAGGGGGAGAAAAACTGTTTTTT
>NA|TRBJ1-4|NA|TRBV29-1
CSVARGGQLNEKLFF
TGCAGCGTCGCTAGAGGGGGACAACTTAATGAAAAACTGTTTTTT
>NA|TRBJ2-1|NA|TRBV2
CASIANNEQFF
TGTGCCAGCATCGCGAACAATGAGCAGTTCTTC
>NA|TRBJ1-2|TRBD1|TRBV6-5
CASSYSGQGGRGYTF
TGTGCCAGCAGTTACTCAGGACAGGGTGGGAGAGGCTACACCTTC
>NA|TRBJ2-7|TRBD1|TRBV27
CASSAQDRGQRVYEQYF
TGTGCCAGCAGTGCACAAGACCGGGGACAGAGGGTCTACGAGCAGTACTTC
>NA|TRBJ2-5|TRBD2|TRBV28
CASRQTAPGLAGRETQYF
TGTGCCAGCAGACAAACTGCCCCGGGACTAGCGGGGCGGGAGACCCAGTACTTC
>NA|TRBJ2-2|TRBD1|TRBV29-1
CSVDYGTGEAGELFF
TGCAGCGTTGATTATGGGACAGGGGAGGCCGGGGAGCTGTTTTTT
>NA|TRBJ2-7|NA|TRBV10-3
CAVGQPNPRSYEQYF
TGTGCCGTCGGACAGCCCAATCCACGTTCCTACGAGCAGTACTTC
>NA|TRBJ1-5|NA|TRBV6-2/TRBV6-3
CASSYRQAAQPQHF
TGTGCCAGCAGTTACCGACAGGCGGCTCAGCCCCAGCATTTT
>NA|TRBJ2-7|TRBD2|TRBV29-1
CSVRAGGIYEQYF
TGCAGCGTCCGAGCGGGAGGTATATACGAGCAGTACTTC
>NA|TRBJ1-4|TRBD1|TRBV7-9
CASSGTTGEDEKLFF
TGTGCCAGCAGCGGAACGACAGGGGAAGATGAAAAACTGTTTTTT
>NA|TRBJ2-7|TRBD2|TRBV28
CASSSKAGQGSSGRFYEQYF
TGTGCCAGCAGTTCAAAGGCGGGACAGGGTTCTAGCGGGAGGTTCTACGAGCAGTACTTC
>NA|TRBJ1-4|TRBD1|TRBV2
CASVTGPNEKLFF
TGTGCCAGCGTGACAGGGCCGAATGAAAAACTGTTTTTT
>NA|TRBJ1-2|NA|TRBV7-2
CASSQGRQGTFYGYTF
TGTGCCAGCAGCCAGGGTAGGCAGGGGACCTTCTATGGCTACACCTTC
>NA|TRBJ2-5|NA|TRBV21-1
CASSKGQSAGETQYF
TGTGCCAGCAGCAAAGGACAGTCGGCCGGAGAGACCCAGTACTTC
>NA|TRBJ1-4|TRBD1|TRBV28
CASSKSGTGVEKLFF
TGTGCCAGCAGTAAATCCGGGACAGGGGTTGAAAAACTGTTTTTT
>once|TRBJ1-2|NA|TRBV4-3
CASSQDSRGYTF
TGCGCCAGCAGCCAAGACTCTCGTGGCTACACCTTC
>NA|TRBJ1-2|TRBD1|TRBV5-4
CASSRDRVQDGYTF
TGTGCCAGCAGCCGGGACAGGGTTCAGGATGGCTACACCTTC
>NA|TRBJ2-3|NA|TRBV2
CASSEQRAGTDTQYF
TGTGCCAGCAGTGAACAGCGGGCGGGTACAGATACGCAGTATTTT
>NA|TRBJ2-1|TRBD2|TRBV7-2
CASRLRGTSAPNEQFF
TGTGCCAGCAGGTTAAGGGGGACTAGCGCTCCCAATGAGCAGTTCTTC
>NA|TRBJ2-3|TRBD2|TRBV2
CASNQRAGGDTQYF
TGTGCCAGCAACCAACGAGCGGGAGGGGATACGCAGTATTTT
>NA|TRBJ1-2|NA|TRBV6-2/TRBV6-3
CASTPTGLAGYTF
TGTGCCAGCACCCCGACAGGTCTTGCTGGCTACACCTTC
>NA|TRBJ2-7|TRBD2|TRBV3-1/TRBV3-2
CASSSSRTGPFLAGGFGEQYF
TGTGCCAGCAGTTCTTCTAGGACAGGGCCCTTTCTAGCGGGAGGGTTCGGGGAGCAGTACTTC
>NA|TRBJ1-6|NA|TRBV6-5
CASSYGQTHSPLHF
TGTGCCAGCAGTTACGGGCAGACCCATTCACCCCTCCACTTT
>NA|TRBJ2-1|TRBD2|TRBV18
CASSPLSRLAGGNEQFF
TGTGCCAGCTCACCACTAAGCCGACTAGCGGGAGGGAATGAGCAGTTCTTC
>NA|TRBJ2-7|TRBD1|TRBV18
CASSPTRTGGYEQYF
TGTGCCAGCTCACCCACCAGGACAGGGGGATACGAGCAGTACTTC
>NA|TRBJ2-7|TRBD2|TRBV25-1
CASSEWRGGKYEQYF
TGTGCCAGCAGTGAATGGCGGGGGGGAAAGTACGAGCAGTACTTC
>NA|TRBJ1-5|NA|TRBV30
CAWNGVNQPQHF
TGTGCCTGGAACGGGGTTAATCAGCCCCAGCATTTT
>NA|TRBJ2-7|TRBD2|TRBV19
CASSILPPGLGVHEQYF
TGTGCCAGTAGTATCCTCCCCCCGGGACTAGGGGTCCACGAGCAGTACTTC
>NA|TRBJ1-2|NA|TRBV28
CASSLLMGGNGYTF
TGTGCCAGCAGTTTATTAATGGGGGGGAATGGCTACACCTTC
>NA|TRBJ1-1|TRBD1|TRBV27
CASSLSSHRGLRGGTEAFF
TGTGCCAGCAGTTTATCATCCCACAGGGGGCTTCGGGGGGGCACTGAAGCTTTCTTT
>few|TRBJ1-1|TRBD1|TRBV4-1
CASSHPGQGATEAFF
TGCGCCAGCAGCCACCCGGGACAGGGGGCGACTGAAGCTTTCTTT
>few|TRBJ2-5|TRBD2|TRBV15
CATSRDVGGLETQYF
TGTGCCACCAGCAGAGATGTGGGAGGGTTGGAGACCCAGTACTTC
>NA|TRBJ2-3|NA|TRBV9
CASSGTPTTDTQYF
TGTGCCAGCAGTGGGACTCCAACCACAGATACGCAGTATTTT
>NA|TRBJ2-1|TRBD2|TRBV15
CATSAKREFIRQFF
TGTGCCACCAGCGCCAAGCGGGAGTTCATACGGCAGTTCTTC
>NA|TRBJ2-3|TRBD2|TRBV6-2/TRBV6-3
CASSYPGLAGDTQYF
TGTGCCAGCAGTTACCCGGGACTAGCAGGAGATACGCAGTATTTT